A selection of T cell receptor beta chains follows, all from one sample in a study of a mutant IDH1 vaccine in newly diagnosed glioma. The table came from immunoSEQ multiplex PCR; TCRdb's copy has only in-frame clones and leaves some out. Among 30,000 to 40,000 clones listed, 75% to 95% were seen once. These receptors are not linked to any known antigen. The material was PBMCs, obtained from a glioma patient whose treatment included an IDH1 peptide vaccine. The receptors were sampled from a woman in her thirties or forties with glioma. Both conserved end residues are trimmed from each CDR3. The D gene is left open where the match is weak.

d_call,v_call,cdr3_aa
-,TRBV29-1,SVAHTHQETQY
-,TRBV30,AWSRAISINEQF
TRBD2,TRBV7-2,ASSSWTSRQETQY
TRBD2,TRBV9,ASSVELAGGGNEQF
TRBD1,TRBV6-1,ASSEDRGQEDTQY
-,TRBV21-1,ASAQNCRGCVYGYT
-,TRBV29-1,SVGVPIGERFGYT
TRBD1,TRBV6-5,ASSSETGGTETQY
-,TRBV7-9,ASSLVIATGELF
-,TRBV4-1,ASSQPAFGIGKNEQF
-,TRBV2,ASSEGEAF
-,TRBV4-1,ASSQEGSGAGFRYEQY
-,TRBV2,ASSPTVSSYNEQF
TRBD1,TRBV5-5,ASSSDRGDTDTQY
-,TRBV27,ASSTRGKYEQY
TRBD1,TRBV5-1,ASRRDRGTNEKLF
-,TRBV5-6,ASSFRGAGYNEQF
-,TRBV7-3,ASSPGANQPQH
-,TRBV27,ASSPTGGGQLNTEAF
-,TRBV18,ASSPPGGSNTEAF
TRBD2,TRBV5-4,ASSLVAGGTDTQY
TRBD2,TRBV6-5,ASSSLAGVSYNEQF
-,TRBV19,ASSIVAVGPAYGYT
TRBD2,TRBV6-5,ASSPAGGGYEQY
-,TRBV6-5,ASSPKVIGTQY
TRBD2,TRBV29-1,SVALAGGLETQY
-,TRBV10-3,ASAAVSDKLF
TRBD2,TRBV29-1,SAGLANEQF
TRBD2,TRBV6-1,ASSEFPMGVLAGGTYEQY
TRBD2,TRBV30,AWSVGLAGYEQY
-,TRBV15,ATSVASNSGANVLT
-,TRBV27,ASSFGGETQY
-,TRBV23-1,ASSQSSLVEAF
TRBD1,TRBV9,ASSLGQVANYGYT
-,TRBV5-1,ASREGNYGYT